This T cell receptor (beta chain) stems from a study of Ad26.COV2.S vaccination and SARS-CoV-2 variants. Across the study: In the COV1001 trial, the donor was in the Ad26.COV2.S arm.

The length of the CDR3 is 15 residues. The V gene lost 3 bases and the J gene lost 0 bases, with 8 bases spanning the gap. CDR1 and CDR2 (germline): KGHSH, LQKENI. Noted treatment: about 20 received Ad26.COV2.S at low or high dose, single or two shots; about 5 received placebo; per-sample allocation not given. Specimens were obtained on day 63 following the first vaccine or placebo injection. Using immunoSEQ multiplex PCR, the repertoire was profiled, and TCRdb retains in-frame clones only, with some absent. The repertoire has under 250,000 clones, approximately 88% of them found once; the top ten carry approximately 3%.

The sample here was peripheral blood, taken in a trial of Ad26.COV2.S vaccine versus placebo. This chain uses TRBV18 with TRBJ2-2; D uncertain. The TCR was taken from a person between 18 and 65 years old who received the Ad26.COV2.S COVID-19 vaccine or a placebo. For the CDR3, the DNA is TGTGCCAGCTCACCGTCACAGACGAACACCGGGGAGCTGTTTTTT. Translated, it gives CASSPSQTNTGELFF.